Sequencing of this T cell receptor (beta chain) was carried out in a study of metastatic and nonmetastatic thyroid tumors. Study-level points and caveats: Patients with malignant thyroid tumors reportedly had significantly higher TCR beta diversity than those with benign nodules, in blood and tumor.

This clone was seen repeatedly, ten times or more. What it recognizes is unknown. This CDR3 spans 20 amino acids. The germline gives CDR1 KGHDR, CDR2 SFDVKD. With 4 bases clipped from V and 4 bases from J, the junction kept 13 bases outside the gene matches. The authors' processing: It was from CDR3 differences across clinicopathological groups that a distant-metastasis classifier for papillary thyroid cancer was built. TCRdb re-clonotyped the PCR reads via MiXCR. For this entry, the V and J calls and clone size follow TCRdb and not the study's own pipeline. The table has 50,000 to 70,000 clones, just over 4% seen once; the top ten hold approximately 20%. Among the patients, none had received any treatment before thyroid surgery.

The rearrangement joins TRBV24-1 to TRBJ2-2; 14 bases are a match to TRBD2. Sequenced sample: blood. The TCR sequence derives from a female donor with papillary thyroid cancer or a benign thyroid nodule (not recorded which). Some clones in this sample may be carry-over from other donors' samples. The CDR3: CATSDSPGLAGEGATGELFF. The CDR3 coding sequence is TGTGCCACCAGTGACTCCCCGGGACTAGCGGGAGAGGGGGCCACCGGGGAGCTGTTTTTT.